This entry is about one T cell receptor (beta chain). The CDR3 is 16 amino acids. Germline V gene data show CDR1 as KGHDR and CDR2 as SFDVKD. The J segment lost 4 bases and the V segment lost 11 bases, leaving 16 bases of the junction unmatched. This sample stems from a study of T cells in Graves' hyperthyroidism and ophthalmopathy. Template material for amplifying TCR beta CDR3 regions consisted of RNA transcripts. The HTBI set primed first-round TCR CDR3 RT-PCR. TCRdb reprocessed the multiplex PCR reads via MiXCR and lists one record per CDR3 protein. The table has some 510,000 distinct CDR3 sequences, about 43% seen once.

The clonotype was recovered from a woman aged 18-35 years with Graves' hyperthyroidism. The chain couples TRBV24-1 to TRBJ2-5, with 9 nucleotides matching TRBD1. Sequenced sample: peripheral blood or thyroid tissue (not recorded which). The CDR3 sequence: CASSLLDTGGAETQYF. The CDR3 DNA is TGTGCCAGCAGCTTGTTGGATACAGGGGGCGCAGAGACCCAGTACTTC.